This is a list of T cell receptor beta chains from one sample in a study of cytomegalovirus exposure and HLA in healthy donors. TCRdb's copy holds only in-frame clones and misses some; the assay was immunoSEQ multiplex PCR. The sample comprises tens of thousands of clones, more than 60% of which are singletons, and about 7% rests with the top ten. Sequencing was carried out using PBMCs. These receptors originate from a man between 25 and 39 years old in good health and CMV-seronegative. Each CDR3 is given with its conserved first and last residue. The order of the fields is V gene, J gene, CDR3 protein.

v_call: TRBV2
j_call: TRBJ2-7
cdr3_aa: CASRGLASSSYEQYF

v_call: TRBV29-1
j_call: TRBJ2-3
cdr3_aa: CSEGSATDTQYF

v_call: TRBV5-1
j_call: TRBJ2-7
cdr3_aa: CASSPSPGSDEQYF

v_call: TRBV28
j_call: TRBJ1-4
cdr3_aa: CASTRGEDWKLFF

v_call: TRBV6-5
j_call: TRBJ2-7
cdr3_aa: CASSRLAGVSYEQYF

v_call: TRBV2
j_call: TRBJ2-7
cdr3_aa: CASGGTAGSTGEQYF

v_call: TRBV5-6
j_call: TRBJ1-1
cdr3_aa: CASSIFSGTGDTEAFF

v_call: TRBV7-2
j_call: TRBJ2-3
cdr3_aa: CASSPGLAGGQDTQYF

v_call: TRBV10-3
j_call: TRBJ1-1
cdr3_aa: CAISEGGEGMNTEAFF

v_call: TRBV7-2
j_call: TRBJ2-1
cdr3_aa: CASSTPAGGNEQFF

v_call: TRBV5-6
j_call: TRBJ1-2
cdr3_aa: CASSLPQNYGYTF

v_call: TRBV11-2
j_call: TRBJ2-3
cdr3_aa: CASSATSGVKYF

v_call: TRBV6-6
j_call: TRBJ2-7
cdr3_aa: CASSPTGSSYEQYF

v_call: TRBV4-2
j_call: TRBJ1-5
cdr3_aa: CASSQDRRGGNQPQHF

v_call: TRBV29-1
j_call: TRBJ1-3
cdr3_aa: CSVGKGPQGRNTIYF

v_call: TRBV6-1
j_call: TRBJ2-1
cdr3_aa: CASSSSGRHNEQFF

v_call: TRBV28
j_call: TRBJ1-4
cdr3_aa: CASIRSGAEEKLFF

v_call: TRBV10-1
j_call: TRBJ1-5
cdr3_aa: CASSYDRNQPQHF

v_call: TRBV5-1
j_call: TRBJ2-1
cdr3_aa: CASRPGGYNEQFF

v_call: TRBV6-5
j_call: TRBJ1-5
cdr3_aa: CASSTYSNQPQHF

v_call: TRBV5-1
j_call: TRBJ2-7
cdr3_aa: CASRTDYYEQYF

v_call: TRBV29-1
j_call: TRBJ1-2
cdr3_aa: CSVDRQGGGYTF

v_call: TRBV6-5
j_call: TRBJ2-1
cdr3_aa: CASRRQRNSYNEQFF

v_call: TRBV2
j_call: TRBJ1-5
cdr3_aa: CASSPEGADQPQHF

v_call: TRBV29-1
j_call: TRBJ2-3
cdr3_aa: CSVDLASTQYF

v_call: TRBV25-1
j_call: TRBJ2-7
cdr3_aa: CASCAGDGEQYF

v_call: TRBV25-1
j_call: TRBJ1-3
cdr3_aa: CASSLLGNTIYF

v_call: TRBV5-6
j_call: TRBJ2-6
cdr3_aa: CASSSGLAEGVSGANVLTF

v_call: TRBV20-1
j_call: -
cdr3_aa: CSARSYEQYF

v_call: TRBV7-6
j_call: TRBJ2-3
cdr3_aa: CASSPRTSGYTDTQYF

v_call: TRBV5-1
j_call: TRBJ1-1
cdr3_aa: CASMNQGNTEAFF

v_call: TRBV7-9
j_call: TRBJ1-2
cdr3_aa: CASSLGQGSGYTF

v_call: TRBV6-7
j_call: TRBJ1-6
cdr3_aa: CASRIQYNSPLHF

v_call: TRBV11-2
j_call: TRBJ2-7
cdr3_aa: CASSLSPGQVYEQYF

v_call: TRBV19
j_call: TRBJ2-7
cdr3_aa: CASSPPGETYEQYF

v_call: TRBV25-1
j_call: TRBJ1-2
cdr3_aa: CASNGQRDGYTF

v_call: TRBV2
j_call: TRBJ2-3
cdr3_aa: CASSETSYRASTDTQYF